This T cell receptor beta chain was found in a study of blood T cells in healthy people across ages. Study-level points and caveats: Estimates based on one million T cells were treated as lower bounds. Compared with aged donors, long-lived donors showed fewer expanded clones, suggesting selection.

Remarks on this clonotype: Its antigen is not identified.

J was trimmed by 5 bases and V by 0 bases; bases with no gene match: 4. This CDR3 spans 16 amino acids. Germline CDR1 reads MGHRA; CDR2 reads YSYEKL. A J-beta primer mix and a sample-barcoded 5' primer were used in a second PCR of about 7 to 12 cycles. TCRdb re-called the 5' RACE reads with MiXCR, one entry per CDR3 protein. This sample carries some 1 million distinct CDR3 sequences, 40% to 45% of them seen once, and the ten largest clones take 18%. The sequence was collected from an older woman in good health. The J gene is TRBJ2-3, the V gene TRBV4-1, with 11 positions matching TRBD2. Sequencing was performed on blood. CDR3 coding DNA: TGCGCCAGCAGCCAAGATTTAGCGGGAGGGGTAGATACGCAGTATTTT. It translates to CASSQDLAGGVDTQYF.